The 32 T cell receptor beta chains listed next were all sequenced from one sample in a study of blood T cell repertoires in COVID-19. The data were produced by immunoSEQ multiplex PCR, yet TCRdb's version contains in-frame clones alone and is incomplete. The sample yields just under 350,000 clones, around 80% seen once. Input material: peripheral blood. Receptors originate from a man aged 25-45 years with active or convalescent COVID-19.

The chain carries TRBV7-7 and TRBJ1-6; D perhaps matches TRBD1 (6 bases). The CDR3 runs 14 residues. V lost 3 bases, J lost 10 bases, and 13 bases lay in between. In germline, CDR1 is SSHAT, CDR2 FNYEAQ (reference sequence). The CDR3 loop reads CASSLGTSISPLHF. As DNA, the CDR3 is TGTGCCAGCAGCTTGGGGACATCTATCTCACCCCTCCACTTT.

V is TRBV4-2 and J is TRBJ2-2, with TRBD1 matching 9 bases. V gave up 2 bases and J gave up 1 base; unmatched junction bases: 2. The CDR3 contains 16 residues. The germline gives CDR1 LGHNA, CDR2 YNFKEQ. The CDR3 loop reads CASSQTDRGNTGELFF. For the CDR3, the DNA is TGTGCCAGCAGCCAAACGGACAGGGGGAACACCGGGGAGCTGTTTTTT.

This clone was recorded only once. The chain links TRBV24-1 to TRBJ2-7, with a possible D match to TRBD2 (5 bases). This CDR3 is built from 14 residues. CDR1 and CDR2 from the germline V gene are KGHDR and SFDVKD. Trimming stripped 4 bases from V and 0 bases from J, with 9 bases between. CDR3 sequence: CATSERESSYEQYF. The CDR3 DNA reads TGTGCCACCAGTGAAAGGGAGAGCTCCTACGAGCAGTACTTC.

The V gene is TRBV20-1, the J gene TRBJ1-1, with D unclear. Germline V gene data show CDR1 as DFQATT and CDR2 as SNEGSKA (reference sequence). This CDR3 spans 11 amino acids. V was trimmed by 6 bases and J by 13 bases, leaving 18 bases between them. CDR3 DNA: TGCAGTGCCCCCGGGATGGGGTCCGGTTTCTTT. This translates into CSAPGMGSGFF.

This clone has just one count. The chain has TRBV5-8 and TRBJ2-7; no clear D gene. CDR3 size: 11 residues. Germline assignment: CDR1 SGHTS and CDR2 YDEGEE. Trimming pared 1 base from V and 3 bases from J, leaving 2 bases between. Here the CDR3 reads CASSLYYEQYF. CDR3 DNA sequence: TGTGCCAGCAGCTTGTACTACGAGCAGTACTTC.

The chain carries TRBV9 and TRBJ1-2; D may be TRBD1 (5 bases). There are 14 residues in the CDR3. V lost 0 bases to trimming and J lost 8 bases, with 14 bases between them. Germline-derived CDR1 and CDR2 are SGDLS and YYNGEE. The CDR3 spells CASSVEQGGFGYTF. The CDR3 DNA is TGTGCCAGCAGCGTAGAGCAGGGAGGGTTCGGCTACACCTTC.

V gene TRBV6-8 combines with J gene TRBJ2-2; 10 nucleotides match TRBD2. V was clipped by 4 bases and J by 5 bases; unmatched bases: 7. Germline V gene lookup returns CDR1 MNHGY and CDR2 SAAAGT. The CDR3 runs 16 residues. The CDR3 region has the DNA TGTGCCAGCAGTTGTATTCTAGCGGGAGAAACCGGGGAGCTGTTTTTT. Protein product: CASSCILAGETGELFF.

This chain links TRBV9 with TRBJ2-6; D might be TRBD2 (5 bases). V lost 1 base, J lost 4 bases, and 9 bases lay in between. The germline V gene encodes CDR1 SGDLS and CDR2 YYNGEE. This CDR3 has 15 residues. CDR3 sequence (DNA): TGTGCCAGCAGCGTAAGCGGAGTGGGGGCCAACGTCCTGACTTTC. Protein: CASSVSGVGANVLTF.

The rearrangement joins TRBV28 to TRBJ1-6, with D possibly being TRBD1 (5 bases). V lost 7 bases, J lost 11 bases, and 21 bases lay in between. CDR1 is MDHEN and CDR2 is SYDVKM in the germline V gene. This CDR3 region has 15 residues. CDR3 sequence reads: CASKFSEGAGAPLHF. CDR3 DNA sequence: TGTGCCAGCAAATTTTCTGAGGGCGCGGGGGCACCCCTCCACTTT.

The CDR3 coding sequence is TGTGCCAGCAGCCCCGGACTCAACCCCGCTAACTATGGCTACACCTTC. Encoded protein: CASSPGLNPANYGYTF. The rearrangement uses TRBV7-2 and TRBJ1-2; no clear D gene. This CDR3 has 16 amino acids. V was shortened by 5 bases and J by 0 bases, with 16 bases between the two germline ends. Germline CDR1 and CDR2: SGHTA and FQGNSA.

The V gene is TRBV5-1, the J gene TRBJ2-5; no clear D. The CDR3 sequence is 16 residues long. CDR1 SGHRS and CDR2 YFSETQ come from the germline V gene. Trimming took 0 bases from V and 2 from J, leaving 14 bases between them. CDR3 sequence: CASSLEVTAIQETQYF. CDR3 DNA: TGCGCCAGCAGCTTGGAAGTGACTGCCATACAAGAGACCCAGTACTTC.

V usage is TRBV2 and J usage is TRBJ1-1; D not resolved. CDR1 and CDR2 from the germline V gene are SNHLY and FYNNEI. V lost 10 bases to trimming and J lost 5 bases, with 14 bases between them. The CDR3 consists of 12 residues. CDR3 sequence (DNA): TGTGCCACCCAACGGACGGGGACTGAAGCTTTCTTT. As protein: CATQRTGTEAFF.

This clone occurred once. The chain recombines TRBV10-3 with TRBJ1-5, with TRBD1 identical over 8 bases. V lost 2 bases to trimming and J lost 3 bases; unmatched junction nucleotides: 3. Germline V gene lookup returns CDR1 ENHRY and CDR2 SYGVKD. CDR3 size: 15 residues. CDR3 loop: CAISEPTGDNQPQHF. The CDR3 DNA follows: TGTGCCATCAGTGAGCCGACAGGGGACAATCAGCCCCAGCATTTT.

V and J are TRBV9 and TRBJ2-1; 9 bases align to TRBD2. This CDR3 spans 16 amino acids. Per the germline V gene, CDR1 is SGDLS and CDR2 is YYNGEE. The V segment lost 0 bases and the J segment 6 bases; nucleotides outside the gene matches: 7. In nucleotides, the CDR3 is TGTGCCAGCAGCGTAGACTTCTGGACTAGCGTCAATGAGCAGTTCTTC. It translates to CASSVDFWTSVNEQFF.

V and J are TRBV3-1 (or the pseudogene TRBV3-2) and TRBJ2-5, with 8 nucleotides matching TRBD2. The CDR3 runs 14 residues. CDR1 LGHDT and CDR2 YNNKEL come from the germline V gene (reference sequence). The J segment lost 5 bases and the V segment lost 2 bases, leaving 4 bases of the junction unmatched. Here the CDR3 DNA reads TGTGCCAGCAGCCAACGGGAGGGCCGGGAGACCCAGTACTTC. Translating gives CASSQREGRETQYF.

The CDR3 DNA reads as TGCGCCAGCAGCCAATGGACAGGGCCAACTGAAGCTTTCTTT. This sequence encodes CASSQWTGPTEAFF. The chain combines TRBV4-1 with TRBJ1-1; TRBD1 agrees at 8 bases. CDR3 length: 14 amino acids. Germline V gives CDR1 MGHRA, CDR2 YSYEKL. The ends lost 2 bases at V and 5 bases at J; junction bases unmatched: 4.

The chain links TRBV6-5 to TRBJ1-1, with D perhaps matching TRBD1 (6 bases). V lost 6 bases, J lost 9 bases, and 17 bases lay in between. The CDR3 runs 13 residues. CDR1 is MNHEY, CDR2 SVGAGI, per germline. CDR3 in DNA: TGTGCCAGCAGGGCAGGGGCCCGTGGGAAAGCTTTCTTT. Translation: CASRAGARGKAFF.

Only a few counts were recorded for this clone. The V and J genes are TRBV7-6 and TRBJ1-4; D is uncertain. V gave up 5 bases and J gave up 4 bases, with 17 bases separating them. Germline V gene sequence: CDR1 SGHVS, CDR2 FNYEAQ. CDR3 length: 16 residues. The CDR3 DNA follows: TGTGCCAGCAGCCCCATTCCCGGGTCCGATAATGAAAAACTGTTTTTT. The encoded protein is CASSPIPGSDNEKLFF.

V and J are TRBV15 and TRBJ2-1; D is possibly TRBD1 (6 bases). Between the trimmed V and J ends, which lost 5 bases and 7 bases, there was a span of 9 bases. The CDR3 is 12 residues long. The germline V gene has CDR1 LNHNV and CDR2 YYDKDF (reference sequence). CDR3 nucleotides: TGTGCCACCAGCGTCAGGGGTAATGAGCAGTTCTTC. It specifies CATSVRGNEQFF.

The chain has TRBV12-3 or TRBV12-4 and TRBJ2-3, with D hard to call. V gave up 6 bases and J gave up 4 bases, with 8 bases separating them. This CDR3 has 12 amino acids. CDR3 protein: CASRPQSDTQYF. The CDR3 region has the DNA TGTGCCAGCAGACCGCAGTCAGATACGCAGTATTTT.

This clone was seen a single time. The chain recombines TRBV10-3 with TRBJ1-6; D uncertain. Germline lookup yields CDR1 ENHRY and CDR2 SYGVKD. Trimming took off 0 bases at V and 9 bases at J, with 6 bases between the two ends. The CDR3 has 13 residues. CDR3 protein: CAISESEGSPLHF. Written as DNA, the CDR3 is TGTGCCATCAGTGAGTCAGAGGGTTCACCCCTCCACTTT.

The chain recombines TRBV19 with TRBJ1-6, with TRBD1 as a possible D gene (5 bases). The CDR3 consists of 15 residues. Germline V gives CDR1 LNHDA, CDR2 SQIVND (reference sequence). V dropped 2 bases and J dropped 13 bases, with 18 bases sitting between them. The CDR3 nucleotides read TGTGCCAGTAGTATATGGGGCAAAGCCTCCGTCCCCCTCCACTTT. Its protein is CASSIWGKASVPLHF. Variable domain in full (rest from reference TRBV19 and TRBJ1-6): DGGITQSPKYLFRKEGQNVTLSCEQNLNHDAMYWYRQDPGQGLRLIYYSQIVNDFQKGDIAEGYSVSREKKESFPLTVTSAQKNPTAFYLCASSIWGKASVPLHFGNGTRLTVT.

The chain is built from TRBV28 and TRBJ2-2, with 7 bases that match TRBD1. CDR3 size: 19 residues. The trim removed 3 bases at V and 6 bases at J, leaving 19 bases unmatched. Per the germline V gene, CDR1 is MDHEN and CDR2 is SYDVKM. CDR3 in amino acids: CASSFRQGSKGLDAGELFF. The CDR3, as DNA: TGTGCCAGCAGTTTTAGACAGGGTTCAAAAGGGTTGGACGCCGGGGAGCTGTTTTTT.

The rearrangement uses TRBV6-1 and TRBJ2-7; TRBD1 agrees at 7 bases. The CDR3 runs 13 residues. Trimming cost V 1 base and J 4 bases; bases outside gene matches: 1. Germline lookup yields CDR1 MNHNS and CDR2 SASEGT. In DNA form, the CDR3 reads TGTGCCAGCAGTGAAGAACAGGGGTACGAGCAGTACTTC. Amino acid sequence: CASSEEQGYEQYF.

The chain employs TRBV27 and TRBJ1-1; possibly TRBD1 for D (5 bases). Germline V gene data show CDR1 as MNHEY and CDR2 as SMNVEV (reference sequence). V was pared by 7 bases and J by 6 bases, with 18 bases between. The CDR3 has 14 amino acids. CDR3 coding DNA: TGTGCCAGCACAACCGGGGGGGTCCTGGCTGAAGCTTTCTTT. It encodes CASTTGGVLAEAFF.

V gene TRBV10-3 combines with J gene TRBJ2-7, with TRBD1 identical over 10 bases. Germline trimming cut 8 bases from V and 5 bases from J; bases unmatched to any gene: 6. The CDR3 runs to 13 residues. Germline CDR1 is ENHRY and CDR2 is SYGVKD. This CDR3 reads CAIGGQGLNEQYF. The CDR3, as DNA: TGTGCCATCGGGGGACAGGGGCTCAACGAGCAGTACTTC.

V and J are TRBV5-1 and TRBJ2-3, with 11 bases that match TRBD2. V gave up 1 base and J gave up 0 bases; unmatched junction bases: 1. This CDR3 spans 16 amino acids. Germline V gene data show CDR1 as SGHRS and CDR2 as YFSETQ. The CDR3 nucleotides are TGCGCCAGCAGCTTGCTAGCGGGGGGCAGCACAGATACGCAGTATTTT. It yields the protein CASSLLAGGSTDTQYF.

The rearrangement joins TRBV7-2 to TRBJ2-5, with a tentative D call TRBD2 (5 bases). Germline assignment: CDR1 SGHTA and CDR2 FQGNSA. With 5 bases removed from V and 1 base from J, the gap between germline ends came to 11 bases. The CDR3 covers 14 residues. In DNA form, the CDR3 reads TGTGCCAGCAGCGCAACGGGGATCCAAGAGACCCAGTACTTC. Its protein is CASSATGIQETQYF.

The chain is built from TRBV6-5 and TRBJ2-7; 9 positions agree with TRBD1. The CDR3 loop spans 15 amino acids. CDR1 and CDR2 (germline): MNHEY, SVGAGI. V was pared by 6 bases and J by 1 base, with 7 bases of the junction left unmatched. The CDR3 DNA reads TGTGCCAGCAGGTATACAGGGGGCCCTTCCTACGAGCAGTACTTC. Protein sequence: CASRYTGGPSYEQYF.

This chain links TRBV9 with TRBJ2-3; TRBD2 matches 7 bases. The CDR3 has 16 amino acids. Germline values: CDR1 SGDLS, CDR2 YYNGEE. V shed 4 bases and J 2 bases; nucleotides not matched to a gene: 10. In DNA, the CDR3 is TGTGCCAGCAGCCCGTTTGGGGGGGGGTACACAGATACGCAGTATTTT. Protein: CASSPFGGGYTDTQYF.

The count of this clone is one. The DNA of the CDR3 is TGTGCCAGCAGTTACTCTCGACTAGCGGGAGATACGCAGTATTTT. Protein sequence: CASSYSRLAGDTQYF. This chain connects TRBV6-5 to TRBJ2-3; 10 positions agree with TRBD2. V lost 0 bases and J lost 5; bases outside the gene matches: 2. The CDR3 totals 15 residues. Germline CDR1 is MNHEY and CDR2 is SVGAGI.

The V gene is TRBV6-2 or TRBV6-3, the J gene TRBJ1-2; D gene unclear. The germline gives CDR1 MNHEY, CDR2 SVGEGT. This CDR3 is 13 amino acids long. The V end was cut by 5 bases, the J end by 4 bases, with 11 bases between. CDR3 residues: CASSNTSFYGYTF. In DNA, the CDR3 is TGTGCCAGCAGTAACACCAGTTTCTATGGCTACACCTTC.